Following are 27 T cell receptor beta chains from one sample sequenced in a study of T cell clonotyping in hematopoietic cell transplantation. Produced via immunoSEQ multiplex PCR; TCRdb's table is partial and in-frame only. The sample has 20,000 to 30,000 clones; more than 65% are singletons. The time point was: recipient sample about 28 days before transplant, after cytoreduction. The sequencing used peripheral blood mononuclear cells, collected before stem cell transplant. The receptors derive from a woman aged 60-75 years with acute myeloid leukemia. Some clones in this sample may be carry-over from other donors' samples.

By sample share, this clone is medium-sized. This rearrangement joins TRBV9 to TRBJ1-4; unclear D gene. The V end lost 3 bases, the J end lost 3 bases, and 12 bases lay between the germline ends. The CDR3 runs 15 residues. Germline V lookup: CDR1 SGDLS, CDR2 YYNGEE. The chain's CDR3 is CASSAVGNSNEKLFF. The CDR3 DNA sequence: TGTGCCAGCAGCGCAGTGGGGAATTCTAATGAAAAACTGTTTTTT. The entire variable domain, with the rest obtained from reference TRBV9 and TRBJ1-4, is as follows: DSGVTQTPKHLITATGQRVTLRCSPRSGDLSVYWYQQSLDQGLQFLIQYYNGEERAKGNILERFSAQQFPDLHSELNLSSLELGDSALYFCASSAVGNSNEKLFFGSGTQLSVL.

This clone was recorded once. This sequence joins TRBV12-5 and TRBJ2-2; D uncertain. Germline V gives CDR1 LGHNT, CDR2 FRNRAP. Deletions cut 1 base from V and 0 bases from J, with 6 bases between. CDR3 length: 15 amino acids. The CDR3: CASGLDRANTGELFF. The CDR3 DNA reads as TGTGCTAGTGGTTTGGATCGAGCGAACACCGGGGAGCTGTTTTTT.

CDR3 DNA sequence: TGTGCCAGCAGTCAGACAGGCCGGGGGGAGCAGTACTTC. This sequence encodes CASSQTGRGEQYF. The rearrangement links TRBV28 to TRBJ2-7; D possibly uses TRBD1 or TRBD2 (6 bases each). Trimming removed 5 bases at V and 7 bases at J, with 15 bases between. Per the germline V gene, CDR1 is MDHEN and CDR2 is SYDVKM. The CDR3 sequence is 13 residues long.

The CDR3, as DNA: TGTGCCAGCAGTGAACTAGCGGGGGAGGTAGATACGCAGTATTTT. This codes for CASSELAGEVDTQYF. V usage is TRBV6-4 and J usage is TRBJ2-3; 11 nucleotides match TRBD2. J gave up 5 bases and V 3 bases, and 4 bases lay outside the gene matches. This CDR3 comprises 15 residues. CDR1 and CDR2 (germline): MRHNA, SNTAGT.

The chain couples TRBV29-1 to TRBJ1-3; D is undetermined. Germline assignment: CDR1 SQVTM and CDR2 ANQGSEA. The CDR3 has 13 amino acids. V dropped 4 bases and J dropped 7 bases, with 14 bases sitting between them. CDR3 protein: CSVVSGGTNTIYF. The CDR3 nucleotides are TGCAGCGTTGTAAGCGGCGGAACCAACACCATATATTTT. Looking up the rest from reference TRBV29-1 and TRBJ1-3 gives the full variable domain: SAVISQKPSRDICQRGTSLTIQCQVDSQVTMMFWYRQQPGQSLTLIATANQGSEATYESGFVIDKFPISRPNLTFSTLTVSNMSPEDSSIYLCSVVSGGTNTIYFGEGSWLTVV.

The chain links TRBV2 to TRBJ2-3; 10 bases align to TRBD2. Germline V lookup: CDR1 SNHLY, CDR2 FYNNEI. The CDR3 contains 16 residues. J gave up 0 bases and V 6 bases, and 6 bases lay outside the gene matches. This chain's CDR3 is CASSAQLAGSTDTQYF. CDR3 in DNA: TGTGCCAGCAGCGCCCAACTAGCGGGGAGCACAGATACGCAGTATTTT.

The chain carries TRBV6-1 and TRBJ2-7; D may correspond to TRBD1 or TRBD2 (5 bases each). CDR3 length: 12 residues. Trimming stripped 5 bases from V and 2 bases from J, with 7 bases between. Germline V gene data show CDR1 as MNHNS and CDR2 as SASEGT. CDR3 residues: CASSWGTYEQYF. CDR3 in DNA: TGTGCCAGCAGTTGGGGGACCTACGAGCAGTACTTC.

This clone has a single count. The J gene is TRBJ2-5, the V gene TRBV29-1; D tentatively reads TRBD1 or TRBD2 (5 bases each). Per germline, CDR1 SQVTM and CDR2 ANQGSEA. There are 13 residues in the CDR3. V was cut by 7 bases and J by 4 bases, with 16 bases left in between. The CDR3 region has the DNA TGCAGCGCCCTTGGGGGTTTGGGAGAGACCCAGTACTTC. It encodes CSALGGLGETQYF.

V is TRBV5-4 and J is TRBJ1-2, with D tentatively TRBD1 (5 bases). The germline gives CDR1 SGHNT, CDR2 YYREEE (reference sequence). With 0 bases removed from V and 11 bases from J, the gap between germline ends came to 20 bases. The CDR3 is made up of 15 amino acids. CDR3 coding DNA: TGTGCCAGCAGCTTGGGACGTCAGACAGTTGGTGTTTACACCTTC. Translation: CASSLGRQTVGVYTF.

V gene TRBV21-1 combines with J gene TRBJ2-7; TRBD1 is the table's D call and was not checked against the DNA. TRBV21-1 is described as a pseudogene. The CDR3 is 14 residues long. Written as DNA, the CDR3 is TGTGCCAGCAGCAAAGGACAAAAAGCCTACGAGCAGTACTTC. Translated, it gives CASSKGQKAYEQYF.

The V and J genes are TRBV12-2 and TRBJ2-1; TRBD2 reflects the table's D call only, with no check against the DNA. TRBV12-2 is a pseudogene. The CDR3 runs to 16 residues. The CDR3 spells CASRLSLAGGYNEQFF. CDR3 in DNA: TGTGCAAGTCGCTTATCGCTAGCGGGAGGTTACAATGAGCAGTTCTTC.

The chain recombines TRBV4-1 with TRBJ1-2; 7 bases fit TRBD1. Germline loops: CDR1 MGHRA, CDR2 YSYEKL. The CDR3 extends over 13 amino acids. J lost 3 bases, V lost 4 bases, and 2 bases had no gene match. CDR3 region: CASSRQGDYGYTF. The CDR3, as DNA: TGCGCCAGCAGCCGACAGGGCGACTATGGCTACACCTTC.

The chain uses TRBV21-1 and TRBJ1-1. TRBV21-1 is a recognized pseudogene. The CDR3 length is 14 residues. CDR3 DNA sequence: TGTGCCAGCAGCAGCCGTTGGGTGAACACTGAAGCTTTCTTT. Translation gives CASSSRWVNTEAFF.

This chain links TRBV2 with TRBJ1-1; no firm D call. CDR1 is SNHLY, CDR2 FYNNEI, per germline. V was clipped by 3 bases and J by 0 bases, with 8 bases between them. The length of the CDR3 is 14 residues. CDR3: CASSERFMNTEAFF. The CDR3, as DNA: TGTGCCAGCAGTGAGAGGTTCATGAACACTGAAGCTTTCTTT.

The chain uses TRBV2 and TRBJ2-3; D may be TRBD1 (5 bases). The CDR3 covers 14 residues. The V gene's germline CDR1 is SNHLY and CDR2 FYNNEI. V lost 4 bases to trimming and J lost 1 base, with 9 bases between them. The CDR3 DNA reads TGTGCCAGCAGTGCTTCCAGGGGCACAGATACGCAGTATTTT. Translated: CASSASRGTDTQYF.

The rearrangement links TRBV7-3 to TRBJ1-2; D possibly corresponds to TRBD1 (6 bases). Deletions cut 8 bases from V and 3 bases from J, with 19 bases between. CDR1 and CDR2 (germline): SGHTA, FQGTGA. CDR3 length: 15 residues. In nucleotides, the CDR3 is TGTGCCAGCTTTGAGGGGAAGGGGGAGGACTATGGCTACACCTTC. This sequence encodes CASFEGKGEDYGYTF.

The rearrangement joins TRBV6-5 to TRBJ2-1; D is uncertain. The CDR3 covers 16 residues. The germline V and J ends were trimmed by 2 bases and 5 bases, with 16 bases remaining between them. Germline V CDR1 and CDR2: MNHEY, SVGAGI. This chain's CDR3 is CASSYTIPDQDNEQFF. The CDR3 DNA sequence: TGTGCCAGCAGTTACACGATCCCGGACCAGGACAATGAGCAGTTCTTC.

J is TRBJ2-7 and V is TRBV7-2; 7 bases agree with TRBD2. The CDR3 loop spans 15 amino acids. Germline CDR1 SGHTA, CDR2 FQGNSA. V trimming: 6 bases; J trimming: 3 bases; junction bases outside the gene matches: 11. The CDR3 loop is CASSPGRGGSYEQYF. CDR3 DNA: TGTGCCAGCAGTCCAGGGAGAGGCGGGAGCTACGAGCAGTACTTC.

The CDR3 region is CASNPDRIQETQYF. The CDR3 DNA sequence: TGTGCCAGCAACCCCGACAGGATCCAAGAGACCCAGTACTTC. The chain has TRBV2 and TRBJ2-5, with D possibly being TRBD1 (6 bases). The CDR3 extends over 14 amino acids. The germline CDR1 and CDR2 sequences are SNHLY and FYNNEI. The ends were cut back, 7 bases at V and 1 base at J, with 13 bases in the middle.

The chain employs TRBV6-4 and TRBJ1-6, with D perhaps TRBD1 (5 bases). Germline V gives CDR1 MRHNA, CDR2 SNTAGT. The CDR3 is 13 amino acids. V shed 8 bases and J shed 7 bases, with 12 bases lying between them. CDR3 amino acids: CASGREANSPLHF. CDR3 nucleotide sequence: TGTGCCAGCGGCAGGGAGGCGAATTCACCCCTCCACTTT.

This clone was found once. The CDR3 spells CASSPEVWGGDRDEQFF. The CDR3 DNA is TGTGCCAGCAGCCCGGAGGTGTGGGGCGGGGATAGGGATGAGCAGTTCTTC. The rearrangement joins TRBV27 to TRBJ2-1; D perhaps matches TRBD2 (6 bases). Germline V gene data show CDR1 as MNHEY and CDR2 as SMNVEV (reference sequence). The CDR3 sequence is 17 residues long. V shed 6 bases and J shed 8 bases, with 26 bases lying between them.

In this sample, this clone turned up a few times. The genes are TRBV4-1 and TRBJ2-1, with 10 positions matching TRBD2. This CDR3 is built from 17 residues. CDR1 and CDR2 from the germline V gene are MGHRA and YSYEKL. With 3 bases clipped from V and 0 bases from J, the junction kept 5 bases outside the gene matches. CDR3 amino acids: CASSQPLAGNSYNEQFF. The CDR3 DNA is TGCGCCAGCAGCCAGCCACTAGCGGGGAACTCCTACAATGAGCAGTTCTTC.

This clone appeared a single time. The V gene is TRBV6-5, the J gene TRBJ2-3; 9 nucleotides agree with TRBD2. Germline trimming cut 2 bases from V and 5 bases from J; bases unmatched to any gene: 8. The CDR3 covers 16 residues. Germline values: CDR1 MNHEY, CDR2 SVGAGI. The DNA for the CDR3 is TGTGCCAGCAGTTACACCGTAGCGGGAGTCGGAGATACGCAGTATTTT. This translates into CASSYTVAGVGDTQYF.

V is TRBV2 and J is TRBJ2-7; 7 positions match TRBD1. The CDR3 runs to 15 residues. Germline V gene lookup returns CDR1 SNHLY and CDR2 FYNNEI. V gave up 2 bases and J gave up 1 base; unmatched junction bases: 5. The CDR3 is CASSEWAGGSYEQYF. CDR3 in DNA: TGTGCCAGCAGTGAATGGGCAGGGGGTTCCTACGAGCAGTACTTC.

This clone is a singleton in its sample. The V call is TRBV10-3, the J call TRBJ2-3, with TRBD2 matching 13 bases. Per germline, CDR1 ENHRY and CDR2 SYGVKD. The CDR3 is 19 residues long. Trimming cost V 3 bases and J 0 bases; bases outside gene matches: 9. CDR3 region: CAISDSGTSGDPSTDTQYF. DNA of the CDR3: TGTGCCATCAGTGACTCCGGGACTAGCGGGGATCCCAGCACAGATACGCAGTATTTT.

The V and J genes are TRBV7-2 and TRBJ1-5; D is unclear. V was clipped by 1 base and J by 4 bases, with 11 bases between them. CDR3 length: 15 residues. Per germline, CDR1 SGHTA and CDR2 FQGNSA. The CDR3, as DNA: TGTGCCAGCAGCTTAGACCCTTTAGCGAATCAGCCCCAGCATTTT. It encodes CASSLDPLANQPQHF.

There are a few counts of this clone. The gene calls are TRBV25-1 and TRBJ1-2, with D maybe TRBD1 (5 bases). V dropped 6 bases and J dropped 4 bases, with 12 bases sitting between them. CDR1 and CDR2 from the germline V gene are MGHDK and SYGVNS. This CDR3 region has 13 residues. The CDR3 DNA reads TGTGCCAGCAGACCGGGACCGGCCTATGGCTACACCTTC. Residues: CASRPGPAYGYTF.